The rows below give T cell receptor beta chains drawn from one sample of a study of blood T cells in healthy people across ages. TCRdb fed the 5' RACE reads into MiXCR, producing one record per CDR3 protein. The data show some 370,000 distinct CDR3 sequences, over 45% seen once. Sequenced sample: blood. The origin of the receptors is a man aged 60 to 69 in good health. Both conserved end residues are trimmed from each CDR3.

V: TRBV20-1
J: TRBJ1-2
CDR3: SASRGGLLANYGYT

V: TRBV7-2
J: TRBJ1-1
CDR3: ASSYESYTEAF

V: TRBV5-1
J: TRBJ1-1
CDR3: ASSLDGRVAEAF

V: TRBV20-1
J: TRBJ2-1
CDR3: SARYQSHYNEQF

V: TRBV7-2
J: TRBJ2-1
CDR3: ASSLARPAYNEQF

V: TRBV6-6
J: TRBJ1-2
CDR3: ASSYSASTGFNYGYT

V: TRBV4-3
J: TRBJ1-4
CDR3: ASSQPGTGGEKLF

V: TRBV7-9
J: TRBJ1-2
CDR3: ASRGQGPNGYT

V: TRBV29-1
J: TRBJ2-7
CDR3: SHSQDRETSYVQY

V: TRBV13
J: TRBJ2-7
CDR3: ASSLGPPVHTDVQY